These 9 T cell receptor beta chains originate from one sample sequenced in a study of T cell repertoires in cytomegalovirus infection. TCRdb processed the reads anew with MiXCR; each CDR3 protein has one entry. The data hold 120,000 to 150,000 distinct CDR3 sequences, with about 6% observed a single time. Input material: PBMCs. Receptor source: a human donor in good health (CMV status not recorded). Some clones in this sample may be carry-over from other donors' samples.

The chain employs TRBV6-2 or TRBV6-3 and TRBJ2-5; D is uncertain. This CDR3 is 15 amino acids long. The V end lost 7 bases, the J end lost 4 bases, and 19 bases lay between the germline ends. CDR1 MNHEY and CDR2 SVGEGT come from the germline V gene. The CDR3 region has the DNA TGTGCCAGCATCCAGCCCCGGGCTAGTGGAGAGACCCAGTACTTC. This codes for CASIQPRASGETQYF.

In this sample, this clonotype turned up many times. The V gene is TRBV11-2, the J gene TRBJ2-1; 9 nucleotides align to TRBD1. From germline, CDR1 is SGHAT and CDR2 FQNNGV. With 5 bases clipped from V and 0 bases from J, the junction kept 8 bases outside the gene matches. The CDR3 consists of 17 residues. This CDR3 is CASSLGTGRSSYNEQFF. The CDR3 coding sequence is TGTGCCAGCAGCCTTGGGACAGGGAGAAGCTCCTACAATGAGCAGTTCTTC.

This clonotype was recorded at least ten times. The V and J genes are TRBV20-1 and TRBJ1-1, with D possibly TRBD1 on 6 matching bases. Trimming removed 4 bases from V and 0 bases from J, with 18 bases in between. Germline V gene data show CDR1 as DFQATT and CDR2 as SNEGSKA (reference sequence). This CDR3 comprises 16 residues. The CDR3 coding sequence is TGCAGTGCTACCAGTTTAGGGGGTTTCATGAACACTGAAGCTTTCTTT. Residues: CSATSLGGFMNTEAFF.

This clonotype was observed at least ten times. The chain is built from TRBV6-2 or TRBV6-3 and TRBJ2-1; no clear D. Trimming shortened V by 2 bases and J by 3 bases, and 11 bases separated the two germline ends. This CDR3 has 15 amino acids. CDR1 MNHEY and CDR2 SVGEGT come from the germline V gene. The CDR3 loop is CASSYEEVGYNEQFF. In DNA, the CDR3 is TGTGCCAGCAGTTACGAGGAAGTGGGCTACAATGAGCAGTTCTTC.

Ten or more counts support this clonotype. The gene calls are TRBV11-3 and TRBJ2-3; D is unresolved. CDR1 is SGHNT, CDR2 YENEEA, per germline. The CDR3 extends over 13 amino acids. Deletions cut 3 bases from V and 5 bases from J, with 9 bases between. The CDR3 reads CASSFRRGDTQYF. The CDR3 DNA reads TGTGCCAGCAGCTTCCGGCGAGGAGATACGCAGTATTTT.

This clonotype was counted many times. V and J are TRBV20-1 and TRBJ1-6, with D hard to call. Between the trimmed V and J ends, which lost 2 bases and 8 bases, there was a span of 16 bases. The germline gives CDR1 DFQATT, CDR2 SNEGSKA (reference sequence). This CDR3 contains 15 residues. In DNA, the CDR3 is TGCAGTGCTAGATTGAGTGAGGGAGCGGATTCACCCCTCCACTTT. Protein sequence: CSARLSEGADSPLHF.

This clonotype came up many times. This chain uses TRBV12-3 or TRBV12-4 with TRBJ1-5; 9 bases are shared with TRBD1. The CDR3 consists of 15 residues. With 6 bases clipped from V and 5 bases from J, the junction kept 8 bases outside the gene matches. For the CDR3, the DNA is TGTGCCAGCAGCCTCTCCGGACAGGGGCATCAGCCCCAGCATTTT. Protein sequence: CASSLSGQGHQPQHF.

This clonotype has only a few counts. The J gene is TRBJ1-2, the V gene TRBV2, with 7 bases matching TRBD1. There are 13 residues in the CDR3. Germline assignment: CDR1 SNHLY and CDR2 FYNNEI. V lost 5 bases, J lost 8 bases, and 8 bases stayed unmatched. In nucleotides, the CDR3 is TGTGCCAGCAGTCAGACAGGGCGGTTGGGCTACACCTTC. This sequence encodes CASSQTGRLGYTF.

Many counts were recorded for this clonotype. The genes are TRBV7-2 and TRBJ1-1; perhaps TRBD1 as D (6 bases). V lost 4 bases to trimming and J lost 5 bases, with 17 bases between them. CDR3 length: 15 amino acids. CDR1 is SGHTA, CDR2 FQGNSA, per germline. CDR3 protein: CASSSQGGLGTEAFF. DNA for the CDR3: TGTGCCAGCAGCTCCCAAGGGGGGCTGGGGACTGAAGCTTTCTTT.